The 31 T cell receptor beta chains in this list originate from one sample, sequenced in a study of blood T cell repertoires in COVID-19. TCRdb keeps only in-frame clones here, not all; method: immunoSEQ multiplex PCR. The data hold more than 200,000 clones, with roughly 85% observed a single time. Sequencing was done on a sample of peripheral blood. The source is a woman aged 40 to 49 with active or convalescent COVID-19.

The chain combines TRBV19 with TRBJ1-1; D perhaps matches TRBD1 (5 bases). V lost 7 bases and J 2 bases, leaving 20 bases between the germline ends. This CDR3 contains 16 residues. CDR1 is LNHDA, CDR2 SQIVND, per germline (reference sequence). For the CDR3, the DNA is TGTGCCAGTACGACTATACGGACGCGGGGCAACACTGAAGCTTTCTTT. Its protein is CASTTIRTRGNTEAFF.

The chain is built from TRBV5-4 and TRBJ2-7, with a possible D match to TRBD2 (6 bases). In germline, CDR1 is SGHNT, CDR2 YYREEE (reference sequence). The CDR3 runs to 15 residues. Trimming cost V 0 bases and J 0 bases, with 10 bases left between them. CDR3 loop: CASSLAVTSSYEQYF. In nucleotides, the CDR3 is TGTGCCAGCAGCTTGGCAGTGACTAGCTCCTACGAGCAGTACTTC.

This clone was found once. This CDR3 reads CASSPLASSTDTQYF. In nucleotides, the CDR3 is TGTGCCAGCTCACCACTAGCGTCTAGCACAGATACGCAGTATTTT. The chain recombines TRBV18 with TRBJ2-3, with D possibly matching TRBD2 (5 bases). CDR3 size: 15 residues. The ends were cut back, 1 base at V and 0 bases at J, with 8 bases in the middle. Germline assignment: CDR1 KGHSH and CDR2 LQKENI.

The gene calls are TRBV3-1 (or the pseudogene TRBV3-2) and TRBJ2-6, with 7 bases aligning to TRBD2. Unmatched junction bases numbered 6, after V lost 1 base and J lost 0 bases. Germline V gene sequence: CDR1 LGHDT, CDR2 YNNKEL (reference sequence). The length of the CDR3 is 18 residues. The CDR3 here is CASSQVMPGGSGANVLTF. CDR3 in DNA: TGTGCCAGCAGCCAAGTAATGCCGGGAGGCTCTGGGGCCAACGTCCTGACTTTC.

This clone was seen a handful of times. This chain links TRBV7-8 with TRBJ2-5; D call uncertain. CDR3 size: 15 residues. Germline V lookup: CDR1 SGHVS, CDR2 FQNEAQ. The V gene lost 2 bases and the J gene lost 5 bases, with 15 bases spanning the gap. CDR3 DNA: TGTGCCAGCAGCTTAAACCCCTCGACTTGGGAGACCCAGTACTTC. Its translation is CASSLNPSTWETQYF.

The rearrangement uses TRBV27 and TRBJ2-7; D is unresolved. Germline V lookup: CDR1 MNHEY, CDR2 SMNVEV (reference sequence). V lost 8 bases, J lost 7 bases, and 15 bases lay in between. The CDR3 totals 12 residues. CDR3 DNA sequence: TGTGCCAGCGGCAAATTCTCTTTGGAGCAGTACTTC. Translation: CASGKFSLEQYF.

The genes are TRBV6-5 and TRBJ1-2, with TRBD1 matching 7 bases. This CDR3 spans 12 amino acids. V was clipped by 7 bases and J by 5 bases; unmatched bases: 4. Germline V gene sequence: CDR1 MNHEY, CDR2 SVGAGI. The CDR3, as DNA: TGTGCCAGCACCCCAGGGGGATATGGCTACACCTTC. It specifies CASTPGGYGYTF.

The J gene is TRBJ1-2, the V gene TRBV27, with 8 bases fitting TRBD1. Trimming removed 5 bases from V and 5 bases from J; junction bases left unmatched: 10. This CDR3 contains 15 residues. Germline loops: CDR1 MNHEY, CDR2 SMNVEV (reference sequence). CDR3 amino acids: CASSLGTGLGYGYTF. The CDR3 nucleotides read TGTGCCAGCAGTCTTGGGACAGGCCTGGGGTATGGCTACACCTTC.

The chain links TRBV5-1 to TRBJ2-7; 11 nucleotides align to TRBD2. The J segment lost 5 bases and the V segment lost 4 bases, leaving 5 bases of the junction unmatched. The germline CDR1 and CDR2 sequences are SGHRS and YFSETQ. The CDR3 is 14 amino acids. The CDR3 coding sequence is TGCGCCAGCAGCGTTAGCGGGGGGGCCAACGAGCAGTACTTC. Amino acid sequence: CASSVSGGANEQYF.

The V call is TRBV7-8, the J call TRBJ1-5, with 7 nucleotides matching TRBD1. This CDR3 is 15 amino acids long. Germline V gene lookup returns CDR1 SGHVS and CDR2 FQNEAQ. V lost 1 base, J lost 2 bases, and 2 bases stayed unmatched. CDR3: CASSLDQGGNQPQHF. Here the CDR3 DNA reads TGTGCCAGCAGCTTAGATCAGGGGGGCAATCAGCCCCAGCATTTT. The full variable domain, with the rest looked up from reference TRBV7-8 and TRBJ1-5, is GAGVSQSPRYKVAKRGQDVALRCDPISGHVSLFWYQQALGQGPEFLTYFQNEAQLDKSGLPSDRFFAERPEGSVSTLKIQRTQQEDSAVYLCASSLDQGGNQPQHFGDGTRLSIL.

As for this clone: Other DNA sequences from this sample encode an identical CDR3 as well. The CDR3 sequence: CASSIGTGGTEAFF. Written as DNA, the CDR3 is TGTGCCAGTAGTATAGGCACGGGGGGTACTGAAGCTTTCTTT. V is TRBV19 and J is TRBJ1-1, with D perhaps TRBD1 (5 bases). Germline V gene data show CDR1 as LNHDA and CDR2 as SQIVND (reference sequence). V was cut by 1 base and J by 5 bases, with 11 bases left in between. This CDR3 spans 14 amino acids.

This clone was counted a single time. The V and J genes are TRBV2 and TRBJ1-1; no clear D. The CDR3 has 13 amino acids. Trimming left V 5 bases short and J 1 base short, with 8 bases between. Germline V lookup: CDR1 SNHLY, CDR2 FYNNEI. CDR3 protein: CASSMDWNTEAFF. The CDR3 DNA sequence: TGTGCCAGCAGTATGGACTGGAACACTGAAGCTTTCTTT.

This clone was seen a handful of times. The chain links TRBV4-3 to TRBJ2-3, with 12 bases identical to TRBD2. In germline, CDR1 is LGHNA, CDR2 YSLEER. This CDR3 is built from 17 residues. V dropped 0 bases and J dropped 4; count of bases not matched to a gene: 5. CDR3 bases: TGCGCCAGCAGCCAAGATTGGCTAGCGGGGGGGTCAGATACGCAGTATTTT. Its translation is CASSQDWLAGGSDTQYF.

This chain connects TRBV5-8 to TRBJ1-6; 7 bases are shared with TRBD1. Germline V CDR1 and CDR2: SGHTS, YDEGEE. The ends lost 6 bases at V and 0 bases at J; junction bases unmatched: 3. The CDR3 consists of 15 residues. The CDR3 region has the DNA TGTGCCAGCACGGGACAGAGCTCCTATAATTCACCCCTCCACTTT. It codes for CASTGQSSYNSPLHF.

This clone appeared once. The chain has TRBV29-1 and TRBJ2-7, with TRBD2 as a possible D gene (5 bases). The germline V gene encodes CDR1 SQVTM and CDR2 ANQGSEA. The length of the CDR3 is 14 residues. V shed 4 bases and J shed 6 bases, with 19 bases lying between them. CDR3 sequence (DNA): TGCAGCGTTGGGGCTTATGCGGCGGCGGGCGAGCAGTACTTC. Its protein product is CSVGAYAAAGEQYF.

This clone was observed many times. The rearrangement uses TRBV21-1 and TRBJ1-6; TRBD1, the table's D call, lacks a check against the DNA. TRBV21-1 is labeled a pseudogene. The length of the CDR3 is 16 residues. This chain's CDR3 is CASSSQRDREGSPLHF. The CDR3 coding sequence is TGTGCCAGCAGCTCTCAGCGGGACAGGGAAGGTTCACCCCTCCACTTT.

The chain is built from TRBV6-4 and TRBJ1-1; TRBD1 matches 7 bases. After removal of 6 bases from V and 5 bases from J, the junction contained 9 bases not matched to a gene. There are 14 residues in the CDR3. Germline assignment: CDR1 MRHNA and CDR2 SNTAGT. CDR3 sequence reads: CASRLDRASTEAFF. CDR3 sequence (DNA): TGTGCCAGCAGGTTAGACAGGGCGAGTACTGAAGCTTTCTTT.

This clone was detected once. The chain combines TRBV25-1 with TRBJ2-3, with a weak D call TRBD1 (5 bases). Germline CDR1 MGHDK, CDR2 SYGVNS. This CDR3 comprises 14 residues. The V and J ends lost 4 bases and 3 bases respectively, with 11 bases between them. The CDR3 DNA sequence: TGTGCCAGCAGTGTTACAGGATCAACAGATACGCAGTATTTT. Protein: CASSVTGSTDTQYF.

The chain joins TRBV9 to TRBJ1-2, with D perhaps TRBD1 (6 bases). Trimming removed 1 base at V and 7 bases at J, with 11 bases between. The CDR3 extends over 13 amino acids. The germline CDR1 and CDR2 sequences are SGDLS and YYNGEE. CDR3 sequence reads: CASSVRGRGGYTF. CDR3 nucleotides: TGTGCCAGCAGCGTAAGGGGGAGGGGTGGCTACACCTTC.

The CDR3 DNA reads as TGTGCCAGCAGCTTAGGGAACAGGGACTACGAGCAGTACTTC. It yields the protein CASSLGNRDYEQYF. The chain is built from TRBV7-2 and TRBJ2-7, with a weak D call TRBD1 (6 bases). CDR1 is SGHTA, CDR2 FQGNSA, per germline. CDR3 length: 14 amino acids. Trimming took 1 base from V and 3 from J, leaving 10 bases between them. Drawing the rest from reference TRBV7-2 and TRBJ2-7, the complete variable domain is GAGVSQSPSNKVTEKGKDVELRCDPISGHTALYWYRQSLGQGLEFLIYFQGNSAPDKSGLPSDRFSAERTGGSVSTLTIQRTQQEDSAVYLCASSLGNRDYEQYFGPGTRLTVT.

This chain uses TRBV24-1 with TRBJ2-1, with TRBD2 identical over 8 bases. The CDR3 spans 15 residues. Germline loops: CDR1 KGHDR, CDR2 SFDVKD. V trimming: 0 bases; J trimming: 7 bases; junction bases outside the gene matches: 4. The CDR3 loop reads CATSDLSGSGNEQFF. For the CDR3, the DNA is TGTGCCACCAGTGATTTGAGCGGGAGCGGGAATGAGCAGTTCTTC.

This sequence joins TRBV18 and TRBJ2-1, with TRBD2 matching over 13 bases. CDR1 KGHSH and CDR2 LQKENI come from the germline V gene. V gave up 3 bases and J gave up 9 bases; unmatched junction bases: 14. This CDR3 region has 18 residues. CDR3 sequence reads: CASSPTTSGRAGVGEQFF. Written as DNA, the CDR3 is TGTGCCAGCTCACCGACAACTAGCGGGAGGGCCGGGGTTGGTGAGCAGTTCTTC.

The chain employs TRBV10-3 and TRBJ1-1, with TRBD1 matching 9 bases. The CDR3 sequence is 14 residues long. The trim removed 3 bases at V and 4 bases at J, leaving 3 bases unmatched. The germline V gene has CDR1 ENHRY and CDR2 SYGVKD. The CDR3 DNA is TGTGCCATCAGTGACCGGACAGGGGCCACTGAAGCTTTCTTT. Translating gives CAISDRTGATEAFF.

This rearrangement joins TRBV14 to TRBJ2-7; 7 nucleotides agree with TRBD1. This CDR3 contains 15 residues. Per germline, CDR1 SGHDN and CDR2 FVKESK. V shed 4 bases and J 0 bases; nucleotides not matched to a gene: 6. The CDR3 DNA is TGTGCCAGCAGCCCACCCGGGACAGACTCCTACGAGCAGTACTTC. Translation: CASSPPGTDSYEQYF.

The V gene is TRBV28, the J gene TRBJ1-1; TRBD1 might be the D (6 bases). The ends were cut back, 7 bases at V and 5 bases at J, with 17 bases in the middle. Per germline, CDR1 MDHEN and CDR2 SYDVKM. The CDR3 has 14 amino acids. The CDR3 is CASTLQGGGTEAFF. In DNA form, the CDR3 reads TGTGCCAGCACTCTACAGGGAGGGGGGACTGAAGCTTTCTTT.

This rearrangement joins TRBV11-3 to TRBJ2-3; D is ambiguous. Trimming shortened V by 2 bases and J by 9 bases, and 15 bases separated the two germline ends. This CDR3 contains 14 residues. Germline V gene data show CDR1 as SGHNT and CDR2 as YENEEA. CDR3 DNA: TGTGCCAGCAGCTTATGGGTGACTCCTCCGACGCAGTATTTT. Protein sequence: CASSLWVTPPTQYF.

As DNA, the CDR3 is TGTGCCAGCAGCCAAGGAAGCGATCTCCGGGCTTTCTTT. Translated, it gives CASSQGSDLRAFF. The chain couples TRBV14 to TRBJ1-1; D is ambiguous. Trimming took off 1 base at V and 11 bases at J, with 14 bases between the two ends. The CDR3 totals 13 residues. Germline CDR1 reads SGHDN; CDR2 reads FVKESK.

The chain combines TRBV28 with TRBJ2-3; 8 nucleotides align to TRBD1. CDR1 and CDR2 from the germline V gene are MDHEN and SYDVKM. Unmatched junction bases numbered 4, after V lost 4 bases and J lost 1 base. The CDR3 covers 15 residues. For the CDR3, the DNA is TGTGCCAGCAGTTCGACAGGGGAGGGCACAGATACGCAGTATTTT. Protein: CASSSTGEGTDTQYF. The full variable domain, its missing parts supplied by reference TRBV28 and TRBJ2-3, is DVKVTQSSRYLVKRTGEKVFLECVQDMDHENMFWYRQDPGLGLRLIYFSYDVKMKEKGDIPEGYSVSREKKERFSLILESASTNQTSMYLCASSSTGEGTDTQYFGPGTRLTVL.

Details on this clone: The junction does not match germline at one end; this may be a read error. The chain couples TRBV6-1 to TRBJ2-1; no reliable D call. The CDR3 has 14 residues. Per the germline V gene, CDR1 is MNHNS and CDR2 is SASEGT. CDR3 residues: CASREARAYNEQFF. As DNA, the CDR3 is TGTGCCAGCAGGGAAGCACGCGCCTACAATGAGCAGTTCTTC.

This clone has only a few counts. The genes are TRBV28 and TRBJ2-2; D possibly corresponds to TRBD2 (5 bases). This CDR3 comprises 15 residues. Germline V gene sequence: CDR1 MDHEN, CDR2 SYDVKM. V was pared by 4 bases and J by 3 bases, with 12 bases between. The CDR3 here is CASSSNGLYTGELFF. CDR3 DNA: TGTGCCAGCAGTTCAAATGGACTCTACACCGGGGAGCTGTTTTTT.

This clone has just one count. J is TRBJ1-1 and V is TRBV18; tentative D call: TRBD1 (6 bases). V was trimmed by 6 bases and J by 3 bases, leaving 29 bases between them. This CDR3 region has 19 residues. Germline V lookup: CDR1 KGHSH, CDR2 LQKENI. The CDR3 DNA reads as TGTGCCAGCTCTTATGGGATATTCGGGGGGCCGGCGGACGACACTGAAGCTTTCTTT. Translating gives CASSYGIFGGPADDTEAFF.